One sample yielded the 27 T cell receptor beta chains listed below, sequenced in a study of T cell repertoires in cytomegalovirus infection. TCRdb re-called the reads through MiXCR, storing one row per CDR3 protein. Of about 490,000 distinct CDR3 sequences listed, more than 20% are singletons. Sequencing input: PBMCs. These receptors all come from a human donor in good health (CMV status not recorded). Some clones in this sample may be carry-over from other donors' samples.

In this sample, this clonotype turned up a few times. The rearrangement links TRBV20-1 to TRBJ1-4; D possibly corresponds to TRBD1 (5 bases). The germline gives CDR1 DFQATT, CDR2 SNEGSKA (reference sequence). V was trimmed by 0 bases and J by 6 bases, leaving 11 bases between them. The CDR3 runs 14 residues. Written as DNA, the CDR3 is TGCAGTGCTAGAGATCCAGGGAGAGATGAAAAACTGTTTTTT. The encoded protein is CSARDPGRDEKLFF.

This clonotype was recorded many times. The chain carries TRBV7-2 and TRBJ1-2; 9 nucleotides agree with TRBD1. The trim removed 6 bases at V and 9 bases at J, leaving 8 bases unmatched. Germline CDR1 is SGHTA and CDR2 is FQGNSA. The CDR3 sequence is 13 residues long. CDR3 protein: CASSPTGTGRYTF. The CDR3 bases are TGTGCCAGCAGTCCAACCGGGACAGGGCGCTACACCTTC.

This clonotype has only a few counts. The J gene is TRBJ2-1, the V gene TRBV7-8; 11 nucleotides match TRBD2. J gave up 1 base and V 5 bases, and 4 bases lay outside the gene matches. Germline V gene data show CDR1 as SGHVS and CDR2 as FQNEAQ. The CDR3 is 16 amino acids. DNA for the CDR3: TGTGCCAGCAGCGCACGGACTAGCGGGTCCTACAATGAGCAGTTCTTC. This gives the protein CASSARTSGSYNEQFF.

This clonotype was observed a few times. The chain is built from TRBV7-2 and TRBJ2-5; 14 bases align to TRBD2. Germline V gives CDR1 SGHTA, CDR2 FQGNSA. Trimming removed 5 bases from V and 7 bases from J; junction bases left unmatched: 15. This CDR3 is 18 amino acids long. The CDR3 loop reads CASSLTGTSGRWVGTQYF. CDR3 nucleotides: TGTGCCAGCAGCCTAACCGGGACTAGCGGGAGATGGGTGGGGACCCAGTACTTC.

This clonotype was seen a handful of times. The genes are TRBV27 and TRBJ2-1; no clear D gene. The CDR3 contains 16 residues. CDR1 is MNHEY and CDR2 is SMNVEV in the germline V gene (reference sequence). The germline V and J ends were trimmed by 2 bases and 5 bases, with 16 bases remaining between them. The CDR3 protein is CASSLVMSDLNNEQFF. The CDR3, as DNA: TGTGCCAGCAGTTTAGTAATGAGCGATCTGAACAATGAGCAGTTCTTC.

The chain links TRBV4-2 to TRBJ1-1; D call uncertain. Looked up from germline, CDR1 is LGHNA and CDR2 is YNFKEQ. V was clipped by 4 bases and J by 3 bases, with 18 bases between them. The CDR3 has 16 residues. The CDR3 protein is CASSLEDWGEDTEAFF. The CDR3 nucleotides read TGTGCCAGCAGCCTGGAAGACTGGGGAGAGGACACTGAAGCTTTCTTT.

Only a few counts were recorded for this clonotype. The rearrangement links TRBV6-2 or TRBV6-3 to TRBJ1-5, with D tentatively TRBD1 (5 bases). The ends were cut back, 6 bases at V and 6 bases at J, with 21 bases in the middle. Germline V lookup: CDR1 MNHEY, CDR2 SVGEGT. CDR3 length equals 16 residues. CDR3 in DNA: TGTGCCAGCAGCACAAATTTCGACAGCGGACGTCAGCCCCAGCATTTT. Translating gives CASSTNFDSGRQPQHF.

The CDR3 nucleotides read TGTGCCAGCAGCAAAAGACAGGGGCCGAACACTGAAGCTTTCTTT. It encodes CASSKRQGPNTEAFF. The V call is TRBV12-3 or TRBV12-4, the J call TRBJ1-1, with 8 bases that match TRBD1. With 6 bases clipped from V and 1 base from J, the junction kept 7 bases outside the gene matches. This CDR3 region has 15 residues.

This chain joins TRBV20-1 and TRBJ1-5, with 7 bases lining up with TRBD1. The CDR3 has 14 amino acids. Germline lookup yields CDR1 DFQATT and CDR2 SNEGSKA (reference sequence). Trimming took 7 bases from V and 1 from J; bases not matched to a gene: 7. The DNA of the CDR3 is TGCAGTGTTCGAAGGGGGCAGAGCAATCAGCCCCAGCATTTT. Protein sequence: CSVRRGQSNQPQHF.

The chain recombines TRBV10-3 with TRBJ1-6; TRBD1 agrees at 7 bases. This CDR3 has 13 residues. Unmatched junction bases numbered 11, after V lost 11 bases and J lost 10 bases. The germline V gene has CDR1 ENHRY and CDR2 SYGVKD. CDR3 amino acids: CASQGERESPLHF. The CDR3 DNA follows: TGTGCCTCCCAGGGGGAGAGGGAATCACCCCTCCACTTT.

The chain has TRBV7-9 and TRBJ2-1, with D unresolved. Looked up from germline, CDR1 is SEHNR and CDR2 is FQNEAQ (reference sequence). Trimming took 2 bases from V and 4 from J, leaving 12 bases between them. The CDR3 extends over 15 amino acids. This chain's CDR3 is CASSLLVGAYNEQFF. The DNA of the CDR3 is TGTGCCAGCAGCTTACTAGTAGGAGCTTACAATGAGCAGTTCTTC.

The CDR3 sequence: CASSPIKLIRELFF. The CDR3 bases are TGTGCCAGCAGCCCCATTAAGTTGATACGGGAGCTGTTTTTT. This rearrangement joins TRBV28 to TRBJ2-2; D gene uncertain. The length of the CDR3 is 14 residues. The germline V and J ends were trimmed by 6 bases and 9 bases, with 17 bases remaining between them. The germline V gene has CDR1 MDHEN and CDR2 SYDVKM.

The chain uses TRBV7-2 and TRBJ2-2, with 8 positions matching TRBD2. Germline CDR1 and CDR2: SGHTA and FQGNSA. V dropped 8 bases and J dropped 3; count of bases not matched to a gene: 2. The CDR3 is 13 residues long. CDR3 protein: CASDGRDTGELFF. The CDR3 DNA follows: TGTGCCAGCGACGGGAGGGACACCGGGGAGCTGTTTTTT.

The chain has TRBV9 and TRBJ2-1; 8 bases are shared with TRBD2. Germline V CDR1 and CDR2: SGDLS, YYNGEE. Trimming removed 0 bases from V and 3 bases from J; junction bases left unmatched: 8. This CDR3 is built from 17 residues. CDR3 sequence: CASSVGGIAGSYNEQFF. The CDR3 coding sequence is TGTGCCAGCAGCGTAGGTGGGATAGCGGGAAGCTACAATGAGCAGTTCTTC.

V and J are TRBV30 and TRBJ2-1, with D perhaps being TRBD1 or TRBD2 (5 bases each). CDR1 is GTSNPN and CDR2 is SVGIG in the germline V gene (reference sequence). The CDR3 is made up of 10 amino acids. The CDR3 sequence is CAGRRGEQFF. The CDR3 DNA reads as TGTGCGGGGAGACGGGGCGAGCAGTTCTTC.

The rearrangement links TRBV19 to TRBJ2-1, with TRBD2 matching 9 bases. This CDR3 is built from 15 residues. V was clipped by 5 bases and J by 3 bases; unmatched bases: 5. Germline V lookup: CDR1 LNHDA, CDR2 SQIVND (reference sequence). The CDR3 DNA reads TGTGCCAGTAGTGCCCAGACTAGCGGCTACAATGAGCAGTTCTTC. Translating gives CASSAQTSGYNEQFF.

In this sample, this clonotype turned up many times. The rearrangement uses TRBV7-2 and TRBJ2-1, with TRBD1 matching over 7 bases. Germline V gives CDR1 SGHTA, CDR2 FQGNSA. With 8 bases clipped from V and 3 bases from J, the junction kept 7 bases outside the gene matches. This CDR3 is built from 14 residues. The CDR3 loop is CASHSGGSYNEQFF. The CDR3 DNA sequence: TGTGCCAGCCATTCAGGGGGTAGCTACAATGAGCAGTTCTTC.

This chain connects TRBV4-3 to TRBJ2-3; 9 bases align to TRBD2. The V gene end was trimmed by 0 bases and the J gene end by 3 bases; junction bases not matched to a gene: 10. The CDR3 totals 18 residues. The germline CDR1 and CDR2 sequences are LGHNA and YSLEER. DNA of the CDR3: TGCGCCAGCAGCCAAGAAGGGTCTAGCGGGAAGAGAACAGATACGCAGTATTTT. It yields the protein CASSQEGSSGKRTDTQYF.

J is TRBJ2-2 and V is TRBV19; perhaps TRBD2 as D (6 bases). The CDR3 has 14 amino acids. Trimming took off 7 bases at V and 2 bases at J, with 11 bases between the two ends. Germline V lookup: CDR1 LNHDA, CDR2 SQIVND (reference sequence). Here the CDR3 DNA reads TGTGCCAGTAATCAGCGGGCTAACACCGGGGAGCTGTTTTTT. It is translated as CASNQRANTGELFF.

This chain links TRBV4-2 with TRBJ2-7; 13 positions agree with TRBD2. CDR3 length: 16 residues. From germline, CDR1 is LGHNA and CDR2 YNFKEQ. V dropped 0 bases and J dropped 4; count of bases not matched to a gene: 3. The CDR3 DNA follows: TGTGCCAGCAGCCAAGATCTGGGACTAGCGGGGTACGAGCAGTACTTC. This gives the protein CASSQDLGLAGYEQYF.

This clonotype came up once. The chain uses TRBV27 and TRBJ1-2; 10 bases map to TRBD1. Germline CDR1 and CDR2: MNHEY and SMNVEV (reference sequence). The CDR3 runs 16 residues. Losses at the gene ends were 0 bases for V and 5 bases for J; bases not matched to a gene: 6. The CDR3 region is CASSLSRTGGSYGYTF. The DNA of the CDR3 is TGTGCCAGCAGTTTATCGCGGACAGGGGGTAGTTATGGCTACACCTTC.

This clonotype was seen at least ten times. The CDR3 nucleotides are TGTGCCAGCAGCTTCCGCGGGACTAGCGCGAGCACAGATACGCAGTATTTT. This gives the protein CASSFRGTSASTDTQYF. This chain joins TRBV7-2 and TRBJ2-3, with 10 bases aligning to TRBD2. The CDR3 sequence is 17 residues long. The junction had 6 bases not matched to a gene; V was cut back by 3 bases and J by 0 bases. The V gene's germline CDR1 is SGHTA and CDR2 FQGNSA.

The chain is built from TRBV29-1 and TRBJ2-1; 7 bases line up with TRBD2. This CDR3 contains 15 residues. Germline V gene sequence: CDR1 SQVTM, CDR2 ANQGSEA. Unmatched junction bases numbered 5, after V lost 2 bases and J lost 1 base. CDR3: CSVEWLAVSYNEQFF. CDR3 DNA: TGCAGCGTTGAATGGCTAGCGGTATCCTACAATGAGCAGTTCTTC.

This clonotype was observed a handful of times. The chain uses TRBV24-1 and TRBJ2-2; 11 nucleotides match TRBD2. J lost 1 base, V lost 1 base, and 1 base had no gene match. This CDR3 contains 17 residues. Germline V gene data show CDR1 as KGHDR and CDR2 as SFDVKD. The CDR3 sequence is CATSDFGTSGNTGELFF. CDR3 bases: TGTGCCACCAGTGATTTCGGGACTAGCGGGAACACCGGGGAGCTGTTTTTT.

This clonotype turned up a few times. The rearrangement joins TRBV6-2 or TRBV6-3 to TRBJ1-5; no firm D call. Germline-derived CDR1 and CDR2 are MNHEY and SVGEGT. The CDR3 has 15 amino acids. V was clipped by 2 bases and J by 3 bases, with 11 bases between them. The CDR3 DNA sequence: TGTGCCAGCAGTTACGGGCCAGTTGCCAATCAGCCCCAGCATTTT. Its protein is CASSYGPVANQPQHF.

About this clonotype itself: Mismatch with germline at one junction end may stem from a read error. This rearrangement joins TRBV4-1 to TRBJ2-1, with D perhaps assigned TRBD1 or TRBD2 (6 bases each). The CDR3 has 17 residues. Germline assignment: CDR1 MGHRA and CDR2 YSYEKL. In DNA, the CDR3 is TGCGCCAGCAGCCAGGACTTGGAGGGACACTCCGACAATGAGCAGTTCTTC. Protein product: CASSQDLEGHSDNEQFF.

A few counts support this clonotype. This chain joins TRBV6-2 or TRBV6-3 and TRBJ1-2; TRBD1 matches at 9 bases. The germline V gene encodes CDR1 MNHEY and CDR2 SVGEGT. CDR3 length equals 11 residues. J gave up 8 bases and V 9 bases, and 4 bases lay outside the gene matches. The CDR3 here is CASGTGRGYTF. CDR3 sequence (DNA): TGTGCCAGTGGGACAGGGAGAGGCTACACCTTC.